Included here is one TCR beta chain sequence, with context. Its antigen is as yet unknown. From germline, CDR1 is SGHTA and CDR2 FQGTGA. There are 12 residues in the CDR3. V dropped 3 bases and J dropped 8 bases, with 7 bases sitting between them. This record comes from a study of shared clonotypes between healthy human individuals. Study information: Two women and a few men aged 18 to 49 served as donors. Findings and caveats of the study: Richness estimates generally favored naive over memory subsets.

Naive CD8 isolation took CD45RO-negative cells positively selected for CCR7 and excluded terminally differentiated effector memory CD45RA+ cells. Donors included only healthy HIV-negative adults lacking recent acute infections or vaccinations. In the original processing: For the immunoSEQ data, sequences were junction-only without quality scores, so filtering differed. TCRdb's copy holds only in-frame clones and misses some; the assay was immunoSEQ multiplex PCR. V and J calls and clone size are copied from that table; D and trimming were computed from the DNA. The data show millions of clones, 85% to 95% seen once.

The receptor comes from a man in his late teens or twenties in good health. Input material: naive CD8+ T cells sorted from blood. The chain uses TRBV7-3 and TRBJ1-4; D ambiguous. The CDR3 DNA follows: TGTGCCAGCAGCTTGACTAGGGAAAAACTGTTTTTT. Protein product: CASSLTREKLFF.